Listed here are 20 T cell receptor beta chains from one sample, sequenced in a study of response to subunit inactivated influenza vaccine. Each CDR3 protein is one row after TCRdb ran MiXCR on the RT-PCR reads. The top ten clones hold approximately 2.9% of a sample with 500,000 to 700,000 distinct CDR3 sequences, roughly 23% of them seen once. In addition, the sample was reused for a study of T cells expressing NK-cell markers. From that paper: 5'RACE template switching with UMIs produced the TCR beta cDNA.

The sequencing here drew on CD4+ T cells sorted from PBMCs, taken about 12 days after vaccination. The receptors were gathered from a man aged 50 or older who received an inactivated influenza vaccine.

This clonotype has ten or more counts. The chain recombines TRBV4-1 with TRBJ2-5; 12 positions agree with TRBD2. V lost 0 bases to trimming and J lost 4 bases; unmatched junction nucleotides: 3. The germline gives CDR1 MGHRA, CDR2 YSYEKL. This CDR3 spans 16 amino acids. This CDR3 reads CASSQETGLAGETQYF. The CDR3 nucleotides are TGCGCCAGCAGCCAAGAAACGGGACTAGCGGGAGAGACCCAGTACTTC.

A few counts support this clonotype. The genes are TRBV5-1 and TRBJ2-5; a possible D gene is TRBD1 (6 bases). The V gene's germline CDR1 is SGHRS and CDR2 YFSETQ. Trimming pared 3 bases from V and 1 base from J, leaving 13 bases between. This CDR3 is 15 amino acids long. The DNA of the CDR3 is TGCGCCAGCAGCTCGCCCCAGGGGACCCAAGAGACCCAGTACTTC. The encoded protein is CASSSPQGTQETQYF.

CDR3 residues: CSARGFQAQETQYF. CDR3 DNA: TGCAGTGCTAGAGGCTTCCAGGCACAAGAGACCCAGTACTTC. The rearrangement joins TRBV20-1 to TRBJ2-5; D is unclear. Trimming stripped 1 base from V and 2 bases from J, with 11 bases between. In germline, CDR1 is DFQATT, CDR2 SNEGSKA (reference sequence). CDR3 length: 14 residues.

This clonotype was detected only a few times. This chain uses TRBV5-1 with TRBJ2-3; 8 positions match TRBD1. Per the germline V gene, CDR1 is SGHRS and CDR2 is YFSETQ. V lost 6 bases and J lost 2; bases outside the gene matches: 5. The CDR3 runs 14 residues. The CDR3 sequence: CASMPGGPTDTQYF. The CDR3 DNA reads TGCGCCAGCATGCCAGGGGGCCCCACAGATACGCAGTATTTT.

The DNA of the CDR3 is TGTGCCAGCAGCCAAGGACTAGCGGAATCCTACGAGCAGTACTTC. It yields the protein CASSQGLAESYEQYF. The V and J genes are TRBV3-1 and TRBJ2-7, with TRBD2 matching 9 bases. Losses at the gene ends were 1 base for V and 1 base for J; bases not matched to a gene: 2. CDR1 is LGHDT, CDR2 YNNKEL, per germline (reference sequence). This CDR3 contains 15 residues.

The J gene is TRBJ2-2, the V gene TRBV6-5, with 7 bases matching TRBD2. The junction had 3 bases not matched to a gene; V was cut back by 2 bases and J by 3 bases. Germline assignment: CDR1 MNHEY and CDR2 SVGAGI. The CDR3 runs 15 residues. CDR3 coding DNA: TGTGCCAGCAGTTACGTGGGAGGGGACACCGGGGAGCTGTTTTTT. It encodes CASSYVGGDTGELFF.

This clonotype was seen a handful of times. This chain links TRBV27 with TRBJ1-6, with 7 bases matching TRBD1. Per the germline V gene, CDR1 is MNHEY and CDR2 is SMNVEV (reference sequence). Losses at the gene ends were 4 bases for V and 7 bases for J; bases not matched to a gene: 4. The CDR3 has 14 residues. The chain's CDR3 is CASSSTGINSPLHF. Here the CDR3 DNA reads TGTGCCAGCAGTTCGACAGGGATAAATTCACCCCTCCACTTT.

V and J are TRBV7-9 and TRBJ1-4, with 9 bases matching TRBD1. The junction had 5 bases not matched to a gene; V was cut back by 3 bases and J by 6 bases. Per germline, CDR1 SEHNR and CDR2 FQNEAQ (reference sequence). CDR3 length equals 15 residues. DNA of the CDR3: TGTGCCAGCAGCTTTTTTCGGGACAGGGATGAAAAACTGTTTTTT. This translates into CASSFFRDRDEKLFF.

The chain is built from TRBV6-5 and TRBJ1-2; no clear D. This CDR3 is 14 amino acids long. CDR1 is MNHEY and CDR2 is SVGAGI in the germline V gene. Trimming left V 0 bases short and J 6 bases short, with 11 bases between. The CDR3 here is CASSYSRSMDGYTF. DNA for the CDR3: TGTGCCAGCAGTTACTCTCGGTCTATGGATGGCTACACCTTC.

The V and J genes are TRBV7-2 and TRBJ2-7; D is unclear. CDR3 length: 13 residues. Trimming stripped 5 bases from V and 1 base from J, with 9 bases between. Germline V lookup: CDR1 SGHTA, CDR2 FQGNSA. For the CDR3, the DNA is TGTGCCAGCAGCCGGAGAAGTTCCTACGAGCAGTACTTC. Translated, it gives CASSRRSSYEQYF.

V and J are TRBV20-1 and TRBJ1-1; weak D call: TRBD1 (6 bases). This CDR3 region has 15 residues. The ends were cut back, 0 bases at V and 4 bases at J, with 15 bases in the middle. In germline, CDR1 is DFQATT, CDR2 SNEGSKA (reference sequence). The CDR3 nucleotides are TGCAGTGCTAGAGATCCCTCCCAGGGGATCACTGAAGCTTTCTTT. Its translation: CSARDPSQGITEAFF.

The V and J genes are TRBV28 and TRBJ1-6; D is possibly TRBD1 (5 bases). This CDR3 is built from 14 residues. V lost 1 base to trimming and J lost 11 bases, with 12 bases between them. Germline V gives CDR1 MDHEN, CDR2 SYDVKM. The CDR3 nucleotides read TGTGCCAGCAGTTTATCAGGGAGGATGGCACCCCTCCACTTT. Translated: CASSLSGRMAPLHF.

This chain joins TRBV6-6 and TRBJ2-4, with 10 bases aligning to TRBD1. The V and J ends lost 4 bases and 7 bases, in that order; junction bases with no gene match: 1. CDR1 MNHNY and CDR2 SVGAGI come from the germline V gene (reference sequence). The CDR3 sequence is 13 residues long. This CDR3 reads CASSWTGGNIQYF. Here the CDR3 DNA reads TGTGCCAGCAGTTGGACAGGGGGGAACATTCAGTACTTC.

Only a few counts were recorded for this clonotype. V is TRBV7-9 and J is TRBJ2-3, with 10 positions matching TRBD2. Losses at the gene ends were 2 bases for V and 4 bases for J; bases not matched to a gene: 6. Germline lookup yields CDR1 SEHNR and CDR2 FQNEAQ (reference sequence). The CDR3 loop spans 16 amino acids. In nucleotides, the CDR3 is TGTGCCAGCAGCTTAATTCTAGCGGGAGTTGCAGATACGCAGTATTTT. Translated, it gives CASSLILAGVADTQYF.

This clonotype has only a few counts. The chain joins TRBV27 to TRBJ2-6; 7 nucleotides match TRBD1. Germline values: CDR1 MNHEY, CDR2 SMNVEV (reference sequence). The junction had 6 bases not matched to a gene; V was cut back by 5 bases and J by 2 bases. The CDR3 covers 16 residues. CDR3 in DNA: TGTGCCAGCAGTCTCAAACAGGGGACTGGGGCCAACGTCCTGACTTTC. Translating gives CASSLKQGTGANVLTF.

This chain connects TRBV18 to TRBJ1-2; maybe TRBD1 (5 bases). The CDR3 runs 14 residues. Germline V gene data show CDR1 as KGHSH and CDR2 as LQKENI. V shed 3 bases and J shed 2 bases, with 10 bases lying between them. This CDR3 is CASSPVRDNYGYTF. The CDR3 coding sequence is TGTGCCAGCTCACCGGTCAGGGACAACTATGGCTACACCTTC.

V gene TRBV18 combines with J gene TRBJ2-7, with TRBD1 identical over 8 bases. Germline V CDR1 and CDR2: KGHSH, LQKENI. V shed 6 bases and J 10 bases; nucleotides not matched to a gene: 8. The CDR3 consists of 12 residues. The CDR3 DNA follows: TGTGCCAGCTCTAAGGACAGGGCTATTCAGTACTTC. The encoded protein is CASSKDRAIQYF.

The sample holds a few counts of this clonotype. The rearrangement uses TRBV7-6 and TRBJ1-5; no definite D call. Trimming took 2 bases from V and 6 from J, leaving 17 bases between them. Germline V gives CDR1 SGHVS, CDR2 FNYEAQ. This CDR3 spans 16 amino acids. The CDR3 reads CASSLSGRSVGQPQHF. In nucleotides, the CDR3 is TGTGCCAGCAGCTTATCAGGCAGGTCTGTGGGTCAGCCCCAGCATTTT. The full variable domain, completed using reference TRBV7-6 and TRBJ1-5, is GAGVSQSPRYKVTKRGQDVALRCDPISGHVSLYWYRQALGQGPEFLTYFNYEAQQDKSGLPNDRFSAERPEGSISTLTIQRTEQRDSAMYRCASSLSGRSVGQPQHFGDGTRLSIL.

The chain is built from TRBV12-3 or TRBV12-4 and TRBJ2-1; 9 bases match TRBD1. The CDR3 has 15 residues. With 6 bases clipped from V and 7 bases from J, the junction kept 10 bases outside the gene matches. Written as DNA, the CDR3 is TGTGCCAGCAGGAGGGGTGGACAGGGGCAGAATGAGCAGTTCTTC. Its protein is CASRRGGQGQNEQFF.

The J gene is TRBJ2-5, the V gene TRBV3-1; the D gene is possibly TRBD2 (6 bases). Trimming took 8 bases from V and 4 from J, leaving 14 bases between them. CDR1 LGHDT and CDR2 YNNKEL come from the germline V gene (reference sequence). The CDR3 covers 13 residues. The CDR3 DNA reads as TGTGCCAGCGGGGGGACCAGGGCAGAGACCCAGTACTTC. This gives the protein CASGGTRAETQYF.